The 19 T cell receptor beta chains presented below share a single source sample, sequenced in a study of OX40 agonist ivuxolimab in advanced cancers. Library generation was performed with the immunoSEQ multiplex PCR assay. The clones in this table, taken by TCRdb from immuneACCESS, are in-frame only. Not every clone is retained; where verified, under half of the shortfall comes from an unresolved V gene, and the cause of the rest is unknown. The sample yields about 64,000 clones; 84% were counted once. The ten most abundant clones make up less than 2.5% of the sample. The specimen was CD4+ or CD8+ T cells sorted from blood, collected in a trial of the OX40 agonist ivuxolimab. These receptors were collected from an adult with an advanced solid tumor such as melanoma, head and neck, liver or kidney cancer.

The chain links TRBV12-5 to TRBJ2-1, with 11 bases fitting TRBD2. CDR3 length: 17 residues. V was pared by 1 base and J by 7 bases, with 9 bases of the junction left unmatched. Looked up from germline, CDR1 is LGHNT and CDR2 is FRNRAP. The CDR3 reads CASGLAPRLAGFNEQFF. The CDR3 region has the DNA TGTGCTAGTGGTTTGGCACCTCGACTAGCGGGGTTTAATGAGCAGTTCTTC. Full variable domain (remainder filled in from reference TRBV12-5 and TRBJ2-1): DARVTQTPRHKVTEMGQEVTMRCQPILGHNTVFWYRQTMMQGLELLAYFRNRAPLDDSGMPKDRFSAEMPDATLATLKIQPSEPRDSAVYFCASGLAPRLAGFNEQFFGPGTRLTVL.

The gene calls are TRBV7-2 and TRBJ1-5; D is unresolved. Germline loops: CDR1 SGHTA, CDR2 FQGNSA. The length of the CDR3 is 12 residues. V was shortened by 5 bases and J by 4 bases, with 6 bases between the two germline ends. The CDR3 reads CASSRTNQPQHF. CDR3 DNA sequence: TGTGCCAGCAGCCGAACAAATCAGCCCCAGCATTTT. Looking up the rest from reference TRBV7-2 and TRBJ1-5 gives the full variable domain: GAGVSQSPSNKVTEKGKDVELRCDPISGHTALYWYRQSLGQGLEFLIYFQGNSAPDKSGLPSDRFSAERTGGSVSTLTIQRTQQEDSAVYLCASSRTNQPQHFGDGTRLSIL.

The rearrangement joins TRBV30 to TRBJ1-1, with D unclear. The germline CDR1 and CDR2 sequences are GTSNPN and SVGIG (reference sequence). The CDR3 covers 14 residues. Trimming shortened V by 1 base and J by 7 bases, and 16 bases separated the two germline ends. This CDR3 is CAWSDASGLGEAFF. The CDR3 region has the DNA TGTGCCTGGAGTGATGCCTCCGGTCTAGGTGAAGCTTTCTTT.

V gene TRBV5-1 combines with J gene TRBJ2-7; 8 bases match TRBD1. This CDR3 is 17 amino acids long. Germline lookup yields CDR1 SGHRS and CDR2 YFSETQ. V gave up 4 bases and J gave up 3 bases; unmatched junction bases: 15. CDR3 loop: CASSQKSRTGIFYEQYF. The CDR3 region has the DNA TGCGCCAGCAGCCAAAAATCAAGGACAGGGATTTTCTACGAGCAGTACTTC.

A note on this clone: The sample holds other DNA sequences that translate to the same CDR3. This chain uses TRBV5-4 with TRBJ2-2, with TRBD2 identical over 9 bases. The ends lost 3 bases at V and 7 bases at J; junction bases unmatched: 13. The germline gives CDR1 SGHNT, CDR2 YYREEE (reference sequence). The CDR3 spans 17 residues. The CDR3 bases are TGTGCCAGCAGCTCGCCGTGGGGTGGCGGGAGGGTCGGGGAGCTGTTTTTT. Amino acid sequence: CASSSPWGGGRVGELFF.

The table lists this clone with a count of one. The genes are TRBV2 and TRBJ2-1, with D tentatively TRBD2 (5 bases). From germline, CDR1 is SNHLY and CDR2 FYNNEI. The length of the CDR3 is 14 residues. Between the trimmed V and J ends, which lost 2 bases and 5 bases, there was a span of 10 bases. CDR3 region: CASSERELNNEQFF. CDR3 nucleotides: TGTGCCAGCAGTGAAAGGGAGCTTAACAATGAGCAGTTCTTC.

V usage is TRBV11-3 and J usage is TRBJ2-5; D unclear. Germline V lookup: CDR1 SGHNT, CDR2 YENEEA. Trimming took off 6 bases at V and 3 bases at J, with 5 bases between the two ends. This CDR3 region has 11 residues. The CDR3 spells CASSKEETQYF. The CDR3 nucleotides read TGTGCCAGCAGTAAGGAAGAGACCCAGTACTTC.

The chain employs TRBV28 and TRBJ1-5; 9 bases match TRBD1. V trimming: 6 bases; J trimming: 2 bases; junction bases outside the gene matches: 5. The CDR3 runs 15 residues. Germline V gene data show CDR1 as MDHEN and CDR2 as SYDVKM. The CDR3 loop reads CASREGQGGNQPQHF. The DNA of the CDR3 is TGTGCCAGCAGAGAGGGACAGGGAGGCAATCAGCCCCAGCATTTT.

The CDR3 region has the DNA TGTGCCACCAGCAGAGACGGAGCGGGAGGGAGGGATGAAAAACTGTTTTTT. Translation: CATSRDGAGGRDEKLFF. The chain uses TRBV15 and TRBJ1-4; D remains ambiguous. CDR1 and CDR2 from the germline V gene are LNHNV and YYDKDF (reference sequence). Between the trimmed V and J ends, which lost 0 bases and 6 bases, there was a span of 17 bases. The CDR3 extends over 17 amino acids. The variable domain in full, with the rest retrieved from reference TRBV15 and TRBJ1-4, is DAMVIQNPRYQVTQFGKPVTLSCSQTLNHNVMYWYQQKSSQAPKLLFHYYDKDFNNEADTPDNFQSRRPNTSFCFLDIRSPGLGDTAMYLCATSRDGAGGRDEKLFFGSGTQLSVL.

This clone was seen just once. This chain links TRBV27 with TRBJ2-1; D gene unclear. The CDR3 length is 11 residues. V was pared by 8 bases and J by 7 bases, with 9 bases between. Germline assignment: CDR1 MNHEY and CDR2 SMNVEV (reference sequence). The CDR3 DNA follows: TGTGCCAGCCATACTTGGAATGAGCAGTTCTTC. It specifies CASHTWNEQFF.

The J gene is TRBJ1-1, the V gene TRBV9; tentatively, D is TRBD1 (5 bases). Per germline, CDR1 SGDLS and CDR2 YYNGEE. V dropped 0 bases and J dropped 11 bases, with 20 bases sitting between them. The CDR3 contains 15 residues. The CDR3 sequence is CASSVAPGYSGAAFF. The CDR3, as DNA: TGTGCCAGCAGCGTAGCCCCGGGGTATTCCGGGGCGGCTTTCTTT.

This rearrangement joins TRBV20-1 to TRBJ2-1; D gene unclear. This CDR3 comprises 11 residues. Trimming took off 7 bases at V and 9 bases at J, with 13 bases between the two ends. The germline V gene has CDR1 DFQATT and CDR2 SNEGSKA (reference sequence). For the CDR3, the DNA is TGCAGTGGCCAGGATATGACTGAGCAGTTCTTC. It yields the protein CSGQDMTEQFF.

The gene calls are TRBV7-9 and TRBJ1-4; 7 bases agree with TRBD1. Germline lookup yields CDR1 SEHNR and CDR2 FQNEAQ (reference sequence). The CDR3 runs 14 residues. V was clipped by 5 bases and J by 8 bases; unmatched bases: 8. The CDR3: CASSLTGIGEKLFF. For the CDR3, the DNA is TGTGCCAGCAGCCTGACAGGGATAGGGGAAAAACTGTTTTTT.

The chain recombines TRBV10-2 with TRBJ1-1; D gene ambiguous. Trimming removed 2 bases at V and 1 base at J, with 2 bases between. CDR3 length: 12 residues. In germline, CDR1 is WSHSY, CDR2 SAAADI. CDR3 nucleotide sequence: TGCGCCAGCAGTGAGCCGAACACTGAAGCTTTCTTT. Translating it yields CASSEPNTEAFF.

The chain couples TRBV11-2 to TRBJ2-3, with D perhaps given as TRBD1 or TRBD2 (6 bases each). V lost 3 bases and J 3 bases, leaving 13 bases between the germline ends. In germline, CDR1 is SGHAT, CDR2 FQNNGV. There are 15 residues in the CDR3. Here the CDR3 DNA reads TGTGCCAGCAGCTTGAACAGGGCGGGAACAGATACGCAGTATTTT. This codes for CASSLNRAGTDTQYF.

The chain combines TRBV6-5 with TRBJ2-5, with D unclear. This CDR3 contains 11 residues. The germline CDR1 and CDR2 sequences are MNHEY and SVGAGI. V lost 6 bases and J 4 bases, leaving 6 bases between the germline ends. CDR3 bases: TGTGCCAGCAGCAAAGGAGAGACCCAGTACTTC. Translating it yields CASSKGETQYF.

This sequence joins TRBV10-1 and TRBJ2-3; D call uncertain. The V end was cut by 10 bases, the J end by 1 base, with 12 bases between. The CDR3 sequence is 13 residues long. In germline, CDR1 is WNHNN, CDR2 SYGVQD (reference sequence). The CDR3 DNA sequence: TGCGCCACAAAACCCTCTGGCACAGATACGCAGTATTTT. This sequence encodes CATKPSGTDTQYF.

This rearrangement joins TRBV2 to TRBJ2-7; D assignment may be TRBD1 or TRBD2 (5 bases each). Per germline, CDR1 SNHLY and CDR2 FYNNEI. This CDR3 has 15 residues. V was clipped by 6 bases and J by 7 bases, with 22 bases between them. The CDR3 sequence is CASSPGWGRGGEQYF. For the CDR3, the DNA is TGTGCCAGCAGCCCTGGTTGGGGGAGAGGTGGAGAGCAGTACTTC.

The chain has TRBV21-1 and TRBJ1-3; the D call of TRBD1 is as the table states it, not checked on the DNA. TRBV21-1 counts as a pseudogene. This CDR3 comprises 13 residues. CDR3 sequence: CASSRHSGNTIYF. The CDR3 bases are TGTGCCAGCAGCAGACACTCTGGAAACACCATATATTTT.